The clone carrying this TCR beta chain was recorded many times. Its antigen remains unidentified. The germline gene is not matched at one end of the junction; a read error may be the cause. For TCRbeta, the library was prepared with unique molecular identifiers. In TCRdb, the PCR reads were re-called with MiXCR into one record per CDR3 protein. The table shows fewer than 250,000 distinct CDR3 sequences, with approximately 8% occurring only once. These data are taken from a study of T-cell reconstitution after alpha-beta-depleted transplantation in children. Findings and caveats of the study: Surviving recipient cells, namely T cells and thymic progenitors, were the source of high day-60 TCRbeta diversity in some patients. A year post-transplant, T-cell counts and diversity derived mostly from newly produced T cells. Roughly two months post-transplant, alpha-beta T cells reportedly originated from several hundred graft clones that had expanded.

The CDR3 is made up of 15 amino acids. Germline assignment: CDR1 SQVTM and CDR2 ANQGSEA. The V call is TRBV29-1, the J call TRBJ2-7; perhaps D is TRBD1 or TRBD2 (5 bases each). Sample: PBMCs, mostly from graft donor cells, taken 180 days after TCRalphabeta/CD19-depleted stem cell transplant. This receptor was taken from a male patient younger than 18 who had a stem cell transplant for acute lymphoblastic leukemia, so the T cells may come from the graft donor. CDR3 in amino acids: CSVEELGTLSHEQYF. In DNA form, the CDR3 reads TGCAGCGTTGAAGAGTTGGGGACCCTCTCCCACGAGCAGTACTTC.